This T cell receptor beta chain was retrieved from a study of cytomegalovirus exposure and HLA in healthy donors. Germline CDR1 is SGHAT and CDR2 is FQNNGV. V shed 3 bases and J shed 0 bases, with 17 bases lying between them. This CDR3 spans 17 amino acids. PCR used 60 Vbeta primers and 13 Jbeta primers. The data were produced by immunoSEQ multiplex PCR, yet TCRdb's version contains in-frame clones alone and is incomplete. The sample records about 210,000 clones, 81% being singletons. The sequenced material came from PBMCs. The rearrangement uses TRBV11-2 and TRBJ1-1, with D perhaps matching TRBD1 (5 bases). The sequence was collected from a middle-aged man in good health and CMV-seropositive. The CDR3 DNA sequence: TGTGCCAGCAGCTTTGGCCGCGGGGAGGGGATGAACACTGAAGCTTTCTTT. Its translation is CASSFGRGEGMNTEAFF.